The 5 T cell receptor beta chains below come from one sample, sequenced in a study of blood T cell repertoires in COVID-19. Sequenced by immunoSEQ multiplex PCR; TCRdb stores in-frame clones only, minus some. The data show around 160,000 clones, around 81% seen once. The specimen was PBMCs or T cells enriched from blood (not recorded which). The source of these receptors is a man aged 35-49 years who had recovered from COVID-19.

Here the CDR3 DNA reads TGTGCCAGTACCGATCGGCGGGAGAATCAGCCCCAGCATTTT. The encoded protein is CASTDRRENQPQHF. J is TRBJ1-5 and V is TRBV19; no definite D call. Between the trimmed V and J ends, which lost 7 bases and 4 bases, there was a span of 14 bases. The CDR3 totals 14 residues. Germline V lookup: CDR1 LNHDA, CDR2 SQIVND (reference sequence).

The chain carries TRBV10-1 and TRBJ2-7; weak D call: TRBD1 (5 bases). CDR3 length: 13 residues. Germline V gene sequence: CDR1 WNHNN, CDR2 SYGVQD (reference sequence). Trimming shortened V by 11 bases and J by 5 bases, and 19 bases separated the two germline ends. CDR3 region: CASRARDTHEQYV. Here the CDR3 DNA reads TGCGCCTCTCGAGCCAGGGATACCCACGAGCAGTACGTC.

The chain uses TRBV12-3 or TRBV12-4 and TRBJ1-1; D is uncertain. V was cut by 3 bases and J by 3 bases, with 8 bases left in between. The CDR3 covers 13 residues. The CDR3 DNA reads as TGTGCCAGCAGTTTGCTCCGGGACACTGAAGCTTTCTTT. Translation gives CASSLLRDTEAFF.

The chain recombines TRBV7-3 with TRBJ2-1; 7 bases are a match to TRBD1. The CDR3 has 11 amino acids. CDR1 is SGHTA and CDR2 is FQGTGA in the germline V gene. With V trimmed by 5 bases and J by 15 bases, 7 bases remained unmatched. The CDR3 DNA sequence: TGTGCCAGCAGCCCGAGGGACAGATTGTTCTTC. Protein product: CASSPRDRLFF.

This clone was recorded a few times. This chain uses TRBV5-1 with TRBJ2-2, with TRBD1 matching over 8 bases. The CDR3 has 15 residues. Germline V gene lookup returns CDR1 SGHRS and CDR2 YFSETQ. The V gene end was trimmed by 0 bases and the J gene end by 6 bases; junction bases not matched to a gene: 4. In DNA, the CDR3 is TGCGCCAGCAGCTTGGCCGAGACAGGGGCCGGGGAGCTGTTTTTT. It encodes CASSLAETGAGELFF.